A selection of T cell receptor beta chains follows, all from one sample in a study of cytomegalovirus exposure and HLA in healthy donors. Assay used: immunoSEQ multiplex PCR; TCRdb lists only in-frame clones, some missing. The table shows 150,000 to 200,000 clones, with around 81% occurring only once. The sample consisted of PBMCs. The receptors were sampled from a woman aged 25-40 years in good health and CMV-seropositive. Each CDR3 is given with its conserved first and last residue. Clone size is given for some rows only: seen once, a few or many times, or a class if the clone is expanded.

J | V | size | CDR3
TRBJ2-1 | TRBV5-4 | . | CASSPRLAGHHNEQFF
TRBJ2-7 | TRBV7-9 | few | CSSSLTGTSSYEQYF
TRBJ2-1 | TRBV2 | . | CASSRPPGSSYNEQFF
TRBJ2-7 | TRBV2 | . | CASSEVTRRGSYEQYF
TRBJ1-5 | TRBV7-8 | . | CASSSGTGGNQPQHF
TRBJ1-4 | TRBV27 | . | CASSSSGGWGEKLFF
TRBJ2-7 | TRBV10-3 | . | CAISSAGEQYF
TRBJ1-1 | TRBV5-6 | . | CASSLVDTGEANTEAFF
TRBJ1-1 | TRBV19 | . | CASSFRTGEAFF
TRBJ2-2 | TRBV18 | . | CASSTGLNTGELFF
TRBJ2-1 | TRBV10-1 | . | CASSLALQGGVPNEQFF
TRBJ2-7 | TRBV7-9 | . | CASSTTGAPYEQYF
TRBJ1-1 | TRBV6-5 | . | CASNGGNLNTEAFF
TRBJ1-1 | TRBV30 | once | CAWSVLAGTDTEAFF
TRBJ2-2 | TRBV27 | once | CASCRRRQGGELFF
TRBJ2-3 | TRBV18 | . | CASSPPSGSGTQYF
TRBJ1-2 | TRBV29-1 | few | CSVEDAVPLSGQGARWGYTF
TRBJ2-1 | TRBV5-1 | once | CASSLRAAYNEQFF
TRBJ2-1 | TRBV2 | . | CASSELQYNEQFF
TRBJ2-7 | TRBV29-1 | few | CSVELGALFGQYF
TRBJ2-2 | TRBV28 | . | CASSWTGGFGELFF
TRBJ1-1 | TRBV7-9 | . | CASSSLGGGEAFF
TRBJ1-2 | TRBV10-3 | . | CASMDNGYTF
TRBJ2-5 | TRBV7-2 | . | CASNDRIQETQYF
TRBJ1-4 | TRBV14 | . | CASSLSGVGEKLFF
TRBJ2-6 | TRBV4-3 | . | CASSLGTGANSGANVLTF
TRBJ2-3 | TRBV2 | . | CASSPSGTSTDTQYF
TRBJ2-7 | TRBV10-3 | . | CAISESPRTGSYEQYF
TRBJ2-3 | TRBV29-1 | . | CSVEGRTDTQYF
TRBJ1-1 | TRBV4-3 | . | CASSPHRQGRTEAFF
TRBJ1-5 | TRBV19 | . | CASSTQDNQPQHF
TRBJ1-6 | TRBV7-9 | few | CASSTPGERSPLHF
TRBJ1-1 | TRBV10-3 | . | CAISESHVTGVGTEAFF
TRBJ2-5 | TRBV5-1 | . | CASSLGADQETQYF
TRBJ1-1 | TRBV5-6 | . | CASSLAAPSTEAFF
TRBJ2-7 | TRBV30 | . | CAWSHGLAAYEQYF
TRBJ1-1 | TRBV7-6 | . | CASSLGHSNTEAFF
TRBJ2-1 | TRBV19 | . | CASTSGNLNEQFF
TRBJ1-6 | TRBV28 | . | CASSLRGRDSPLHF
TRBJ2-2 | TRBV5-1 | . | CASSSYTRGYTGELFF
TRBJ1-5 | TRBV30 | . | CAWSAGVSQPQHF
TRBJ1-4 | TRBV10-3 | . | CAIGEPGQGNEKLFF
TRBJ2-3 | TRBV7-9 | . | CASSFGLTDTQYF
TRBJ2-2 | TRBV6-5 | . | CASSSTLGGTGELFF
TRBJ1-1 | TRBV30 | . | CAQSDGFNTEAFF
TRBJ2-7 | TRBV7-2 | . | CASSPLGKREVEQYF
TRBJ1-2 | TRBV13 | . | CASSYEGDPNYGYTF
TRBJ1-2 | TRBV5-6 | . | CASSLRLGGYTF
TRBJ2-1 | TRBV6-5 | . | CASSYSAAGGINEQFF
TRBJ1-6 | TRBV5-1 | . | CASSFRQGDGSYNSPLHF
TRBJ2-7 | TRBV13 | . | CASSASGGGGTYEQYF
TRBJ2-3 | TRBV6-6 | . | CASSAQTGSTDTQYF
TRBJ1-4 | TRBV5-1 | . | CASSYERNEKLFF
TRBJ2-7 | TRBV5-5 | . | CASSLEGTGAEQYF
TRBJ1-4 | TRBV5-1 | once | CASSLEGGREKLFF
TRBJ2-7 | TRBV6-5 | . | CASSYSRIQGFGEQYF
TRBJ1-2 | TRBV12-5 | . | CASGLGQGDGYTF
TRBJ2-5 | TRBV27 | once | CASSLLASAETQYF
TRBJ1-5 | TRBV7-6 | few | CASSLARGDSHLISNQPQHF